This is a list of T cell receptor beta chains from one sample in a study of cytomegalovirus exposure and HLA in healthy donors. Profiling relied on immunoSEQ multiplex PCR, and the TCRdb table lists in-frame clones only, not all of them. The repertoire holds 70,000 or so clones, with 85% to 90% as singletons. The sample was PBMCs. The receptors originated from a young woman in good health and CMV-seropositive. The CDR3 runs from the conserved cysteine through the conserved F or W.

V,CDR3
TRBV5-1,CASSSGLAGGITDTQYF
TRBV27,CASSLGTSGRNEQFF
TRBV11-2,CASSLTVNTEAFF
TRBV27,CASRSSYNEQFF
TRBV27,CASSLSRGLGYGYTF
TRBV2,CASNPSRTGRTYEQYF
TRBV27,CASSLSAGNNQPQHF
TRBV5-4,CASRDGTGANTGELFF
TRBV7-3,CAVGPSTGTYEQYF
TRBV18,CASSRQGKPYEQYF
TRBV5-1,CASTASLAGSAGANVLTF
TRBV7-7,CASSLGTATGELFF
TRBV5-1,CAVSSGGLFPETQYF
TRBV2,CASSAQGVRQPQHF
TRBV28,CASSRDRGGEKLFF
TRBV10-3,CAISAQGDEAFF
TRBV2,CASGTGFTDTQYF
TRBV19,CASSMGLMNYGYTF
TRBV6-1,CASSEFGGAPTEKLFF
TRBV11-2,CASSFLRGSSTDTQYF
TRBV7-8,CASSWGGQPDQYF
TRBV7-2,CASSPHWGLFTSTDTQYF
TRBV5-1,CASSPSTAAAEAFF
TRBV5-1,CASSLGGGSYEQYF
TRBV6-6,CASGASESGNTIYF
TRBV27,CASSLRANSSTDTQYF
TRBV9,CASSVGQGAQVTQYF
TRBV28,CASSGLAGGRDTQYF
TRBV9,CASRLRQGVGQPQHF
TRBV29-1,CSVAIAEETQYF
TRBV5-1,CASSYRQGLYEQYF
TRBV7-2,CASSKAGTGVYGYTF
TRBV4-2,CASSQGVRDNEQFF
TRBV6-5,CASSYWWPEDNTEAFF
TRBV6-5,CASSPRTGSDTEAFF
TRBV7-9,CASTNDRGLGGYTF
TRBV10-3,CAISAQGYEQYF
TRBV19,CASSSIQGAKGYGYTF
TRBV28,CASSKPGLAGYTGELFF
TRBV11-2,CASSIGASGSGGTDTQYF